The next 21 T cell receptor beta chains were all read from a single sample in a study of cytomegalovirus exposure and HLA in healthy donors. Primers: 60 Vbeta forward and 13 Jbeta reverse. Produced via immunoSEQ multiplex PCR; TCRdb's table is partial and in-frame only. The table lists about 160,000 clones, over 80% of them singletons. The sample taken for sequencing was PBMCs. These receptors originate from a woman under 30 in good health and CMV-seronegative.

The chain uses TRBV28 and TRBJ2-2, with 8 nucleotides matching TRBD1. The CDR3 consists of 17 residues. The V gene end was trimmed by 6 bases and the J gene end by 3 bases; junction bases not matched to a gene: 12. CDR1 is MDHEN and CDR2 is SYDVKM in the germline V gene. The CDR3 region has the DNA TGTGCCAGCAGGCGCCCGATATCGACAGGGGACACCGGGGAGCTGTTTTTT. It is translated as CASRRPISTGDTGELFF.

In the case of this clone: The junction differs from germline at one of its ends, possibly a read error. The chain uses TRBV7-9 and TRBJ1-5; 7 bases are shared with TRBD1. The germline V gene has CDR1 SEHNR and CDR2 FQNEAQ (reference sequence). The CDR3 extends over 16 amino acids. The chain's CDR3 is CSSSFSRAGGNQPQHF. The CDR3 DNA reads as TGTTCCAGCAGCTTCTCCCGGGCAGGGGGGAATCAGCCCCAGCATTTT.

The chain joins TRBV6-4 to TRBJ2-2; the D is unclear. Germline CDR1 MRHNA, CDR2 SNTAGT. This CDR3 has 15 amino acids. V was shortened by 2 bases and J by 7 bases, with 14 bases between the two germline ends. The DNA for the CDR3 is TGTGCCAGCAGTGACGCCCCTGGTTACGGCGGGGAGCTGTTTTTT. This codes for CASSDAPGYGGELFF.

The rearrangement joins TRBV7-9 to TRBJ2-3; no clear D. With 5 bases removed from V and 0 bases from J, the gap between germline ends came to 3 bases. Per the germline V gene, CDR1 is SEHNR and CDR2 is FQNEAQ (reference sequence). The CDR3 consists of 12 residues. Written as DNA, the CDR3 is TGTGCCAGCAGCCGGAGCACAGATACGCAGTATTTT. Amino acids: CASSRSTDTQYF.

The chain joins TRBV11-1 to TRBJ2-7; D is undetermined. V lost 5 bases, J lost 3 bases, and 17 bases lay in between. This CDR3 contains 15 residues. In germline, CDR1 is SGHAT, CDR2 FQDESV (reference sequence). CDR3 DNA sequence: TGTGCCAGCAGCGGGCATTCAGGATTCATCTACGAGCAGTACTTC. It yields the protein CASSGHSGFIYEQYF.

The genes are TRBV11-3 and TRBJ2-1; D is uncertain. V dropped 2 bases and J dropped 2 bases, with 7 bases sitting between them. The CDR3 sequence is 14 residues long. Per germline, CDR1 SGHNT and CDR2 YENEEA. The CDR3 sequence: CASSLSLPYNEQFF. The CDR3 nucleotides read TGTGCCAGCAGCTTATCCCTTCCCTACAATGAGCAGTTCTTC.

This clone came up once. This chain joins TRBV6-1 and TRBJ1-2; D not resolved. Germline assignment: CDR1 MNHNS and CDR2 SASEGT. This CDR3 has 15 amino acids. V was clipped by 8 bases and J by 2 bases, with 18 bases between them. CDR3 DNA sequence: TGTGCCAGCCGAATCGGGGAGGGCGTCAACTATGGCTACACCTTC. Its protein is CASRIGEGVNYGYTF.

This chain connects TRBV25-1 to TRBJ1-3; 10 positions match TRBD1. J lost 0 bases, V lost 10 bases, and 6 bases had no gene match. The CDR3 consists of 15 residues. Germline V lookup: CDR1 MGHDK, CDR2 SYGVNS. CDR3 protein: CATWGQGFSGNTIYF. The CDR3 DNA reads TGTGCCACGTGGGGACAGGGGTTCTCTGGAAACACCATATATTTT. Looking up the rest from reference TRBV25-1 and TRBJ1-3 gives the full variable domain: EADIYQTPRYLVIGTGKKITLECSQTMGHDKMYWYQQDPGMELHLIHYSYGVNSTEKGDLSSESTVSRIRTEHFPLTLESARPSHTSQYLCATWGQGFSGNTIYFGEGSWLTVV.

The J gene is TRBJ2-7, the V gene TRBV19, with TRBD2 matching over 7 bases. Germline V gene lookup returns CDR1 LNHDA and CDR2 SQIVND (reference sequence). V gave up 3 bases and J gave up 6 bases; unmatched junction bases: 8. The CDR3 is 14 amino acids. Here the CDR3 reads CASSIQAAGVEQYF. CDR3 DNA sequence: TGTGCCAGTAGTATCCAGGCGGCGGGGGTCGAGCAGTACTTC. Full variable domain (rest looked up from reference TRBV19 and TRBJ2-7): DGGITQSPKYLFRKEGQNVTLSCEQNLNHDAMYWYRQDPGQGLRLIYYSQIVNDFQKGDIAEGYSVSREKKESFPLTVTSAQKNPTAFYLCASSIQAAGVEQYFGPGTRLTVT.

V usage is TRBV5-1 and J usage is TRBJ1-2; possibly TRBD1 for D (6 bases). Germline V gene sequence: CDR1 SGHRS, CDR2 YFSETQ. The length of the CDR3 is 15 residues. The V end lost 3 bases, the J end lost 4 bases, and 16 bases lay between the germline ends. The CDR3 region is CASSSDVQGVYGYTF. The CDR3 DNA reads TGCGCCAGCAGCTCGGACGTACAGGGAGTCTATGGCTACACCTTC.

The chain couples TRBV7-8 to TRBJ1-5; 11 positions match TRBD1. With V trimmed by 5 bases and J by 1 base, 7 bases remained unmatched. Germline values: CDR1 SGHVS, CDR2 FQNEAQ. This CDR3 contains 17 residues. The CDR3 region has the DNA TGTGCCAGCAGCCAACGGGACAGGGGGAGAAGCAATCAGCCCCAGCATTTT. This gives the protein CASSQRDRGRSNQPQHF.

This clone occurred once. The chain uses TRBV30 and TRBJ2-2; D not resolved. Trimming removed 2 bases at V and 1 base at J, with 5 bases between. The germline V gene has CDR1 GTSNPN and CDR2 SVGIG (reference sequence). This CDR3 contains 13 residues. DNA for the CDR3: TGTGCCTGGAGTACTGTGAACACCGGGGAGCTGTTTTTT. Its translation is CAWSTVNTGELFF.

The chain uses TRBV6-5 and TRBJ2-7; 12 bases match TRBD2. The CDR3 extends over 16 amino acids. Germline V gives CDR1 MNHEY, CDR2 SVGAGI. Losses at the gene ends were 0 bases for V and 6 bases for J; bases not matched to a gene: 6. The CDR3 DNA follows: TGTGCCAGCAGTTACTCGGCTAGCGGGGGGGCCGTCGAGCAGTACTTC. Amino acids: CASSYSASGGAVEQYF.

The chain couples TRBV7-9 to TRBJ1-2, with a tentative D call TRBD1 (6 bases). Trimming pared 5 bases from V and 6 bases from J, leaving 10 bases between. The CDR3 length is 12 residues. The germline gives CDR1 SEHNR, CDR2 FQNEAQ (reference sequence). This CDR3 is CASSLQGHGYTF. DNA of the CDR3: TGTGCCAGCAGCCTTCAGGGGCATGGCTACACCTTC.

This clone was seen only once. As DNA, the CDR3 is TGTGCCTGGAGACCAGGACAGGGGTATTCACCCCTCCACTTT. Its translation: CAWRPGQGYSPLHF. This rearrangement joins TRBV30 to TRBJ1-6; 9 positions match TRBD1. Germline V gene sequence: CDR1 GTSNPN, CDR2 SVGIG (reference sequence). V lost 3 bases to trimming and J lost 8 bases; unmatched junction nucleotides: 5. The CDR3 extends over 14 amino acids.

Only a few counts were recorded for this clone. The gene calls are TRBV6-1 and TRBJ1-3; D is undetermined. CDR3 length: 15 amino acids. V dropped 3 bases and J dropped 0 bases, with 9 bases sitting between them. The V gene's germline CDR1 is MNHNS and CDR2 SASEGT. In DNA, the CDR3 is TGTGCCAGCAGTGAGGGTACTATCTCTGGAAACACCATATATTTT. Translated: CASSEGTISGNTIYF.

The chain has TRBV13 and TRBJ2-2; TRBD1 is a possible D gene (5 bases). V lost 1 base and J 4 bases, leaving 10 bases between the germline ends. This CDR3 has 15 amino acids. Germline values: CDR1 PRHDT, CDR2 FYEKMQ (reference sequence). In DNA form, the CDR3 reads TGTGCCAGCAGCTTAGTAGACAGACCCACCGGGGAGCTGTTTTTT. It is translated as CASSLVDRPTGELFF.

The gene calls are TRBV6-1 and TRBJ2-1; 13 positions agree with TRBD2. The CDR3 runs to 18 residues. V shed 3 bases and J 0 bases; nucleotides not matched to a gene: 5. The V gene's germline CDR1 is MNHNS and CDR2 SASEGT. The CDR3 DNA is TGTGCCAGCAGTGACGCACTAGCGGGGGGGAGCTCCTACAATGAGCAGTTCTTC. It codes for CASSDALAGGSSYNEQFF.

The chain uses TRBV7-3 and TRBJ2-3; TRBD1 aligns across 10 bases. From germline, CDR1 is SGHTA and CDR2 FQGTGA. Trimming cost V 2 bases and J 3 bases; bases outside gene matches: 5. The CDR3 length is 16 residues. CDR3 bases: TGTGCCAGCAGCTTAGGGACAGGGGCCGGTACAGATACGCAGTATTTT. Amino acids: CASSLGTGAGTDTQYF. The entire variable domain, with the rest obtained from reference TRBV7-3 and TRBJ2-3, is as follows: GAGVSQTPSNKVTEKGKYVELRCDPISGHTALYWYRQSLGQGPEFLIYFQGTGAADDSGLPNDRFFAVRPEGSVSTLKIQRTERGDSAVYLCASSLGTGAGTDTQYFGPGTRLTVL.

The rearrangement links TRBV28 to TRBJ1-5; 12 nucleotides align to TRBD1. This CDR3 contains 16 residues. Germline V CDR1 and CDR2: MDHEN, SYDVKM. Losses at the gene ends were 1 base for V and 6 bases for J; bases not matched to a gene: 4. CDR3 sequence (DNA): TGTGCCAGCAGTTTATACGGGACAGGGGGCGGTCAGCCCCAGCATTTT. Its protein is CASSLYGTGGGQPQHF. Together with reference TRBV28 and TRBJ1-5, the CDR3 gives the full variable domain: DVKVTQSSRYLVKRTGEKVFLECVQDMDHENMFWYRQDPGLGLRLIYFSYDVKMKEKGDIPEGYSVSREKKERFSLILESASTNQTSMYLCASSLYGTGGGQPQHFGDGTRLSIL.

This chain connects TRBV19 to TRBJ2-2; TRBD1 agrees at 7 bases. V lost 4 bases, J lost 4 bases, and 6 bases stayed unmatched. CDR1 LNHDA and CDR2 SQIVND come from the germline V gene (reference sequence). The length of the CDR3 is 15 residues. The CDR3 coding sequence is TGTGCCAGTAGTACGGGACAGAGGGGCACCGGGGAGCTGTTTTTT. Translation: CASSTGQRGTGELFF.